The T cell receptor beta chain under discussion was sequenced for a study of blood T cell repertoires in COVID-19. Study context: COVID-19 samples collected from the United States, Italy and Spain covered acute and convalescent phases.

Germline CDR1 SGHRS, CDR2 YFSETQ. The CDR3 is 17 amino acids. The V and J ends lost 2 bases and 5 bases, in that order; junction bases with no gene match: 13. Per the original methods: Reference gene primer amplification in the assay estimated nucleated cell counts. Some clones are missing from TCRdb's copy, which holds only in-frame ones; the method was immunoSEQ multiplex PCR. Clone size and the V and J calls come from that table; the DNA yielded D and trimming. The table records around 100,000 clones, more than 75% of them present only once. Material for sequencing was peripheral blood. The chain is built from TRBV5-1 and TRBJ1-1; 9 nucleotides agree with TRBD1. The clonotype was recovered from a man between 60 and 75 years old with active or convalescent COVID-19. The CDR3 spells CASSFERQGGSRTEAFF. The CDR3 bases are TGCGCCAGCAGCTTTGAGAGACAGGGGGGGTCGCGGACTGAAGCTTTCTTT.